This T cell receptor (beta chain) is from a study of T-cell memory formation after mild COVID-19. The germline V gene encodes CDR1 ENHRY and CDR2 SYGVKD. There are 15 residues in the CDR3. J gave up 3 bases and V 6 bases, and 5 bases lay outside the gene matches. TCRdb re-called the 5' RACE reads through MiXCR, storing one row per CDR3 protein. This sample has over 300,000 distinct CDR3 sequences, with approximately 22% found just once. The chain couples TRBV10-3 to TRBJ2-1, with 10 bases matching TRBD2. The sample taken for sequencing was PBMCs or a T cell subset sorted from them (not recorded which). The sequence was obtained from a man between 18 and 35 years old who had mild COVID-19 (a few samples of this study predate the infection). Cell type and time point are not known. CDR3: CAIRASGGFYNEQFF. The CDR3 region has the DNA TGTGCCATCAGGGCTAGCGGGGGATTCTACAATGAGCAGTTCTTC.